These 23 T cell receptor beta chains were sequenced from one sample in a study of blood T cell repertoires in COVID-19. The protocol was immunoSEQ multiplex PCR, while the TCRdb copy is restricted to in-frame clones and leaves out a portion. The sample has approximately 500,000 clones, roughly 91% seen once. Sequenced sample: peripheral blood. The receptors were gathered from a woman between 50 and 59 years old with COVID-19, enrolled during active disease.

The chain uses TRBV5-6 and TRBJ1-1, with a weak D call TRBD1 (5 bases). CDR1 is SGHDT and CDR2 is YYEEEE in the germline V gene. V was cut by 4 bases and J by 2 bases, with 12 bases left in between. CDR3 length: 14 amino acids. The CDR3, as DNA: TGTGCCAGCAGCCCATGGACAATTAACACTGAAGCTTTCTTT. Encoded protein: CASSPWTINTEAFF.

The chain uses TRBV6-5 and TRBJ1-2, with a possible D match to TRBD1 (6 bases). The V gene lost 0 bases and the J gene lost 7 bases, with 18 bases spanning the gap. Germline assignment: CDR1 MNHEY and CDR2 SVGAGI. This CDR3 has 16 residues. CDR3 in amino acids: CASSYSSAGLGGGYTF. In DNA, the CDR3 is TGTGCCAGCAGTTACTCATCAGCCGGGCTAGGGGGTGGCTACACCTTC.

The chain is built from TRBV19 and TRBJ1-6; 8 positions agree with TRBD1. The CDR3 runs to 15 residues. CDR1 and CDR2 from the germline V gene are LNHDA and SQIVND (reference sequence). With 4 bases clipped from V and 7 bases from J, the junction kept 6 bases outside the gene matches. The CDR3 region has the DNA TGTGCCAGTAGTACGCGGACAGGGAGGAATTCACCCCTCCACTTT. Protein: CASSTRTGRNSPLHF.

This clone has only one observation. The chain couples TRBV19 to TRBJ1-4, with D perhaps matching TRBD1 (6 bases). CDR3 size: 13 residues. Trimming pared 5 bases from V and 12 bases from J, leaving 16 bases between. Germline-derived CDR1 and CDR2 are LNHDA and SQIVND (reference sequence). The CDR3 bases are TGTGCCAGTAGTGTCACCGGGACAAGGGAACTGTTTTTT. This sequence encodes CASSVTGTRELFF.

The V and J genes are TRBV4-2 and TRBJ2-2, with 7 bases identical to TRBD1. From germline, CDR1 is LGHNA and CDR2 YNFKEQ. The CDR3 loop spans 15 amino acids. V lost 4 bases and J lost 0; bases outside the gene matches: 2. The DNA for the CDR3 is TGTGCCAGCAGCCGAGGGACAGCGAACACCGGGGAGCTGTTTTTT. It translates to CASSRGTANTGELFF.

The chain links TRBV29-1 to TRBJ1-4, with D perhaps TRBD1 (6 bases). Germline CDR1 SQVTM, CDR2 ANQGSEA. This CDR3 is 16 amino acids long. The V gene lost 6 bases and the J gene lost 1 base, with 18 bases spanning the gap. In DNA, the CDR3 is TGCAGCGTGATTTGGGCAGGGGTAGTAACTAATGAAAAACTGTTTTTT. This sequence encodes CSVIWAGVVTNEKLFF.

V usage is TRBV7-3 and J usage is TRBJ1-1; no reliable D call. Germline V gives CDR1 SGHTA, CDR2 FQGTGA. V was pared by 3 bases and J by 0 bases, with 5 bases between. The CDR3 consists of 13 residues. The CDR3 loop reads CASSFQMNTEAFF. The DNA for the CDR3 is TGTGCCAGCAGCTTTCAGATGAACACTGAAGCTTTCTTT.

The chain carries TRBV27 and TRBJ2-2, with 7 bases fitting TRBD2. The CDR3 is made up of 15 amino acids. The germline V gene has CDR1 MNHEY and CDR2 SMNVEV (reference sequence). V was clipped by 2 bases and J by 3 bases; unmatched bases: 3. The CDR3 DNA follows: TGTGCCAGCAGTTTAATGGGGGGGGACACCGGGGAGCTGTTTTTT. Encoded protein: CASSLMGGDTGELFF.

The J gene is TRBJ2-5, the V gene TRBV9, with 10 bases identical to TRBD2. CDR3 length equals 18 residues. J gave up 5 bases and V 0 bases, and 13 bases lay outside the gene matches. Germline CDR1 SGDLS, CDR2 YYNGEE. CDR3 in amino acids: CASSVGEDLAGAGETQYF. CDR3 DNA: TGTGCCAGCAGCGTAGGGGAAGACCTAGCGGGGGCGGGGGAGACCCAGTACTTC. The full variable domain, completed using reference TRBV9 and TRBJ2-5, is DSGVTQTPKHLITATGQRVTLRCSPRSGDLSVYWYQQSLDQGLQFLIQYYNGEERAKGNILERFSAQQFPDLHSELNLSSLELGDSALYFCASSVGEDLAGAGETQYFGPGTRLLVL.

The chain couples TRBV10-3 to TRBJ2-3, with D maybe TRBD1 (5 bases). The CDR3 is 14 amino acids. Germline-derived CDR1 and CDR2 are ENHRY and SYGVKD. V shed 2 bases and J shed 2 bases, with 8 bases lying between them. The CDR3 loop is CAISEGQDTDTQYF. In nucleotides, the CDR3 is TGTGCCATCAGTGAGGGACAAGACACAGATACGCAGTATTTT.

The rearrangement joins TRBV19 to TRBJ2-2; 12 positions agree with TRBD2. The CDR3 sequence is 16 residues long. After removal of 7 bases from V and 1 base from J, the junction contained 4 bases not matched to a gene. Germline CDR1 LNHDA, CDR2 SQIVND (reference sequence). The CDR3 reads CASNLGLAGNTGELFF. The CDR3 nucleotides read TGTGCCAGTAACTTGGGACTAGCGGGGAACACCGGGGAGCTGTTTTTT.

V and J are TRBV9 and TRBJ2-3; 8 bases line up with TRBD2. The germline CDR1 and CDR2 sequences are SGDLS and YYNGEE. J lost 3 bases, V lost 4 bases, and 10 bases had no gene match. The CDR3 covers 16 residues. CDR3 nucleotides: TGTGCCAGCAGCTCCCAGCCTTTAGCGGGAACAGATACGCAGTATTTT. Its protein is CASSSQPLAGTDTQYF.

The chain employs TRBV7-3 and TRBJ2-1, with TRBD2 matching 10 bases. Looked up from germline, CDR1 is SGHTA and CDR2 is FQGTGA. The CDR3 extends over 15 amino acids. After removal of 4 bases from V and 7 bases from J, the junction contained 7 bases not matched to a gene. As DNA, the CDR3 is TGTGCCAGCAGCTCCCAGCGGGGGGGAAGGAATGAGCAGTTCTTC. Protein sequence: CASSSQRGGRNEQFF.

The chain carries TRBV7-2 and TRBJ1-3; 8 bases agree with TRBD1. The CDR3 runs to 17 residues. Germline V gene sequence: CDR1 SGHTA, CDR2 FQGNSA. V shed 5 bases and J 0 bases; nucleotides not matched to a gene: 9. CDR3 nucleotide sequence: TGTGCCAGCAGCGGATGGGACAGGACCTTCTCTGGAAACACCATATATTTT. This translates into CASSGWDRTFSGNTIYF.

The V and J genes are TRBV27 and TRBJ2-7; 8 bases agree with TRBD1. The length of the CDR3 is 14 residues. Trimming took 3 bases from V and 2 from J; bases not matched to a gene: 3. CDR1 and CDR2 from the germline V gene are MNHEY and SMNVEV (reference sequence). The CDR3: CASSFDRGPYEQYF. CDR3 sequence (DNA): TGTGCCAGCAGTTTTGACAGGGGCCCCTACGAGCAGTACTTC.

The chain joins TRBV6-5 to TRBJ1-2, with 7 bases aligning to TRBD1. V trimming: 3 bases; J trimming: 2 bases; junction bases outside the gene matches: 6. This CDR3 has 15 residues. Per the germline V gene, CDR1 is MNHEY and CDR2 is SVGAGI. The CDR3 nucleotides read TGTGCCAGCAGTTATAACAGGGGCGACAACTATGGCTACACCTTC. This translates into CASSYNRGDNYGYTF.

This chain uses TRBV2 with TRBJ2-2; D is undetermined. The CDR3 consists of 11 residues. CDR1 is SNHLY and CDR2 is FYNNEI in the germline V gene. V lost 6 bases, J lost 5 bases, and 4 bases lay in between. CDR3 amino acids: CASSYTGELFF. In DNA form, the CDR3 reads TGTGCCAGCAGCTATACCGGGGAGCTGTTTTTT.

This chain links TRBV5-1 with TRBJ1-4, with D perhaps matching TRBD1 (6 bases). CDR3 length equals 14 residues. Germline CDR1 is SGHRS and CDR2 is YFSETQ. Deletions cut 1 base from V and 7 bases from J, with 11 bases between. The CDR3 loop reads CASSLSGRGEKLFF. DNA for the CDR3: TGCGCCAGCAGCTTGTCGGGCAGGGGTGAAAAACTGTTTTTT. Supplemented by reference TRBV5-1 and TRBJ1-4, the full variable domain reads KAGVTQTPRYLIKTRGQQVTLSCSPISGHRSVSWYQQTPGQGLQFLFEYFSETQRNKGNFPGRFSGRQFSNSRSEMNVSTLELGDSALYLCASSLSGRGEKLFFGSGTQLSVL.

The chain combines TRBV20-1 with TRBJ2-3; TRBD2 matches at 9 bases. The CDR3 covers 15 residues. From germline, CDR1 is DFQATT and CDR2 SNEGSKA (reference sequence). V gave up 3 bases and J gave up 3 bases; unmatched junction bases: 7. The chain's CDR3 is CSASEGSGGTDTQYF. For the CDR3, the DNA is TGCAGTGCTAGTGAAGGTAGCGGGGGTACAGATACGCAGTATTTT.

The V and J genes are TRBV2 and TRBJ2-3; no reliable D call. The CDR3 totals 12 residues. V was trimmed by 1 base and J by 6 bases, leaving 5 bases between them. CDR1 is SNHLY, CDR2 FYNNEI, per germline. Here the CDR3 DNA reads TGTGCCAGCAGTGAAGGGCGGGATACGCAGTATTTT. Its translation: CASSEGRDTQYF. The full variable domain, with the rest looked up from reference TRBV2 and TRBJ2-3, is EPEVTQTPSHQVTQMGQEVILRCVPISNHLYFYWYRQILGQKVEFLVSFYNNEISEKSEIFDDQFSVERPDGSNFTLKIRSTKLEDSAMYFCASSEGRDTQYFGPGTRLTVL.

This sequence joins TRBV11-2 and TRBJ2-3; possibly TRBD2 for D (5 bases). CDR1 is SGHAT and CDR2 is FQNNGV in the germline V gene. The V end lost 5 bases, the J end lost 15 bases, and 18 bases lay between the germline ends. The CDR3 has 12 amino acids. The CDR3 protein is CASSLATTGIYF. The DNA for the CDR3 is TGTGCCAGCAGCCTAGCAACCACCGGGATTTATTTT.

This clone appeared once. The chain recombines TRBV4-2 with TRBJ1-3; D call uncertain. CDR1 is LGHNA, CDR2 YNFKEQ, per germline. The CDR3 spans 16 residues. V was clipped by 4 bases and J by 5 bases, with 18 bases between them. DNA of the CDR3: TGTGCCAGCAGCCCGGCGGGTGCCAGCCCGAGAAACACCATATATTTT. Its translation is CASSPAGASPRNTIYF.

V gene TRBV7-2 combines with J gene TRBJ2-3, with 16 bases that match TRBD2. The CDR3 loop spans 18 amino acids. The germline V gene encodes CDR1 SGHTA and CDR2 FQGNSA. The V and J ends lost 7 bases and 6 bases, in that order; junction bases with no gene match: 13. This chain's CDR3 is CASTSSPGLAGGRDTQYF. The DNA for the CDR3 is TGTGCCAGCACCTCCTCTCCGGGACTAGCGGGGGGGCGCGATACGCAGTATTTT.